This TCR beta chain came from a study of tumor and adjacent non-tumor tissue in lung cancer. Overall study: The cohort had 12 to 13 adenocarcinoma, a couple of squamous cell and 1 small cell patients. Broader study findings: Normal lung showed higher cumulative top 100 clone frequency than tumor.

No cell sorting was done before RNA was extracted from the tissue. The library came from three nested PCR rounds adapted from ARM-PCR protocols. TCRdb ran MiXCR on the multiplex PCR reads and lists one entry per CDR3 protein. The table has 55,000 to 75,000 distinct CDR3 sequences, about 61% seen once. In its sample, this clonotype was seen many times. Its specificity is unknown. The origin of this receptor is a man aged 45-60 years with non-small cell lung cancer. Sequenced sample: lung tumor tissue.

The CDR3 region is CASSFGQGGREKLFF. The CDR3 region has the DNA TGTGCCAGCAGTTTTGGACAGGGGGGAAGAGAAAAACTGTTTTTT. J is TRBJ1-4 and V is TRBV12-3 or TRBV12-4; 10 positions match TRBD1. The CDR3 is 15 residues long. The V gene end was trimmed by 3 bases and the J gene end by 8 bases; junction bases not matched to a gene: 6.